The clone carrying this T cell receptor beta chain was seen a few times. TCRdb itself ran the 5' RACE reads through MiXCR, one entry per CDR3 protein. The sample lists approximately 410,000 distinct CDR3 sequences, about 22% occurring once. J was trimmed by 7 bases and V by 1 base; bases with no gene match: 10. The CDR3 contains 17 residues. CDR1 and CDR2 from the germline V gene are KGHDR and SFDVKD. These data belong to a study of T-cell memory formation after mild COVID-19. V gene TRBV24-1 combines with J gene TRBJ2-1, with 9 bases lining up with TRBD1. The sequenced sample consisted of PBMCs or a T cell subset sorted from them (not recorded which). This sequence originates from an adult woman who had mild COVID-19 (a few samples of this study predate the infection). Cell type and time point are not known. CDR3 nucleotide sequence: TGTGCCACCAGTGATTTCGGGACAGGGAGGTATGGGAATGAGCAGTTCTTC. Amino acid sequence: CATSDFGTGRYGNEQFF.